This T cell receptor (beta chain) appears in the sequencing data of a study of blood T cell repertoires in COVID-19. The CDR3 has 14 residues. Trimming removed 3 bases at V and 1 base at J, with 10 bases between. The germline V gene encodes CDR1 MNHEY and CDR2 SMNVEV (reference sequence). Recovery meant two consecutive negative NP/OP PCR tests, professional clearance, or resolved symptoms. This table comes from immunoSEQ multiplex PCR, and its TCRdb copy is limited to in-frame clones, with some not included. The sample records 300,000 to 400,000 clones, 88% being singletons. The sample comprised PBMCs or T cells enriched from blood (not recorded which). This chain joins TRBV27 and TRBJ2-7, with unresolved D. This sequence originates from a woman between 18 and 29 years old who had recovered from COVID-19. CDR3 in DNA: TGTGCCAGCAGTTTTTTTCCAGATTCCTACGAGCAGTACTTC. Its translation: CASSFFPDSYEQYF.